Listed here is a single TCR beta chain. In its sample, this clonotype was seen a few times. There is no known antigen for this receptor. Base qualities were left out, and no much larger clone turns up one base away. The data are from a study of T cell repertoires in cytomegalovirus infection (dated by TCRdb to between 2017 and 2020). Study-level background: The HLA type of each donor mattered for the analysis, because public TCR beta signatures pointed to carriage of CMV infection along with the matching HLA type. Paper-wide results and their limitations: The ex vivo response was dominated by HLA-C-restricted CMV-specific TCR beta clonotypes, which also provided the single most frequent clonotype in two of eight donors. Carriers of CMV infection plus the relevant HLA type were discriminated by the cumulative frequency of public TCR beta family members in the study cohort and in an independent roughly 370-donor cohort.

Reads for this sample came from an Illumina HiSeq 1500. TCRdb took the public reads, trimmed them with fastp at Q25, ran MiXCR for clone calling and kept in-frame beta chains. Every entry covers one CDR3 protein and lists the most common genes and DNA from its rows. Here the sample has nearly 650,000 distinct CDR3 sequences; 24% occur a single time. The top ten clonotypes cover 8% of the sample. CDR1 and CDR2, looked up from the germline V gene, are MGHRA and YSYEKL. V is shortened by 1 base, J by 2 bases, and the region joining them spans 6 bases. The CDR3 spans 14 residues, from the cysteine through the phenylalanine. The entry retains the CDR3 DNA only, 42 bases that are in frame from base 1.

This TCR was sampled from a human donor in good health (CMV status not recorded). Some clones in this sample may be carry-over from other donors' samples. Sequencing used CD8+ T cells from PBMCs. The chain is assembled from TRBV4-1 and TRBJ1-3; the D gene is possibly TRBD1, with 5 bases matching. DNA sequence: TGCGCCAGCAGCCAAGTAGGGGCTGGAAACACCATATATTTT. This sequence encodes CASSQVGAGNTIYF.